The T cell receptor (beta chain) under discussion was sequenced for a study of blood T cell repertoires in COVID-19. Study at large: PBMCs, B-cell-depleted T cells, or T cells were the source of the cDNA or gDNA that made up the material.

The CDR3 runs 15 residues. V trimming: 5 bases; J trimming: 6 bases; junction bases outside the gene matches: 9. Germline CDR1 reads SGHTA; CDR2 reads FQGTGA. The study counted Cohort 3 donors as recovered given two negative PCRs, clearance, or symptom resolution. Libraries were prepared by immunoSEQ multiplex PCR; TCRdb keeps only in-frame clonotypes and omits some of them. The data hold around 170,000 clones, with 70% to 85% observed a single time. The V call is TRBV7-3, the J call TRBJ2-2, with 7 bases fitting TRBD1. Material: PBMCs or T cells enriched from blood (not recorded which). This TCR was recovered from a middle-aged man who had recovered from COVID-19. CDR3 nucleotides: TGTGCCAGCAGCCCAGGGACAGTCGGGGCCGGGGAGCTGTTTTTT. This codes for CASSPGTVGAGELFF.